This entry concerns a single T cell receptor (beta chain). Its antigen is unknown. TCRdb keeps only in-frame clones here, not all; method: immunoSEQ multiplex PCR. The sample contains about 120,000 clones, roughly nine tenths of which appear only once. The sample is drawn from a study of Tregs in tolerant kidney transplant recipients. Whole-study results and caveats: Biological reproducibility was not directly addressed in this study. The small number of patients limits these findings pending further validation.

Germline values: CDR1 SGHTA, CDR2 FQGNSA. The CDR3 sequence is 15 residues long. Deletions cut 6 bases from V and 2 bases from J, with 17 bases between. CD4+CD25+CD127- Tregs, CD4+CD25- non-Tregs, CD4 and CD8 cells were sorted. The sequenced sample was CD4+ T cells from blood. The chain has TRBV7-2 and TRBJ2-7; no reliable D call. The TCR originated in a human donor in good health. The CDR3, as DNA: TGTGCCAGCAGTTTCTTAATAGGAAGCACCTACGAGCAGTACTTC. It translates to CASSFLIGSTYEQYF.